This T cell receptor (beta chain) emerged from a study of CD8+ T cells in alopecia areata. RNA was isolated and reverse transcribed to cDNA, the sequencing template. Data came from immunoSEQ multiplex PCR; TCRdb stores just in-frame clones and leaves some out. The repertoire includes about 270,000 clones, roughly 63% of them detected once, and around 0.84% sits in the top ten. The treatment: oral pan-JAK inhibitor, 5-10 mg twice daily. The sample consisted of CD4+ T cells sorted from blood, taken around week 52, from a patient treated with tofacitinib. The receptor's source is a human donor with alopecia areata.

The CDR3 sequence: CATSRDLVGGANTQYF. CDR3 DNA: TGTGCCACCAGCAGAGATCTGGTCGGGGGGGCCAATACGCAGTATTTT. The rearrangement uses TRBV15 and TRBJ2-3; 8 bases line up with TRBD2. Germline-derived CDR1 and CDR2 are LNHNV and YYDKDF (reference sequence). The CDR3 runs to 16 residues. V lost 0 bases to trimming and J lost 7 bases; unmatched junction nucleotides: 9.